These 13 T cell receptor beta chains originate from one sample sequenced in a study of blood T cell repertoires in COVID-19. Data came from immunoSEQ multiplex PCR; TCRdb stores just in-frame clones and leaves some out. Here the sample spans some 300,000 clones, more than 75% being singletons. Sequencing was done on a sample of PBMCs or T cells enriched from blood (not recorded which). Every receptor here comes from a woman aged 55 to 70 in a cohort exposed to, infected with or recovered from COVID-19 (not recorded which).

The chain couples TRBV4-1 to TRBJ2-1; 15 positions agree with TRBD2. Per germline, CDR1 MGHRA and CDR2 YSYEKL. The CDR3 length is 17 residues. The J segment lost 10 bases and the V segment lost 0 bases, leaving 7 bases of the junction unmatched. CDR3 residues: CASSQEGTSGRNGEQFF. The CDR3 coding sequence is TGCGCCAGCAGCCAAGAGGGGACTAGCGGGAGGAATGGGGAGCAGTTCTTC.

The chain links TRBV3-1 (or the pseudogene TRBV3-2) to TRBJ2-1; no clear D gene. V dropped 6 bases and J dropped 15 bases, with 18 bases sitting between them. Germline CDR1 reads LGHDT; CDR2 reads YNNKEL (reference sequence). This CDR3 contains 12 residues. The CDR3 sequence: CASSASGYPPFF. For the CDR3, the DNA is TGTGCCAGCAGTGCTTCAGGTTATCCTCCGTTCTTC.

The genes are TRBV19 and TRBJ2-7; D not resolved. CDR3 size: 14 residues. Deletions cut 3 bases from V and 0 bases from J, with 9 bases between. From germline, CDR1 is LNHDA and CDR2 SQIVND (reference sequence). The CDR3 coding sequence is TGTGCCAGTAGTATCTCACAGAGCTCCTACGAGCAGTACTTC. This sequence encodes CASSISQSSYEQYF.

This clone was counted once. This rearrangement joins TRBV19 to TRBJ2-7; possibly TRBD1 for D (5 bases). The germline CDR1 and CDR2 sequences are LNHDA and SQIVND (reference sequence). The CDR3 runs 14 residues. V was shortened by 4 bases and J by 3 bases, with 13 bases between the two germline ends. The CDR3 DNA reads as TGTGCCAGTAGTACTAGACAGAGCCTCTACGAGCAGTACTTC. This translates into CASSTRQSLYEQYF.

CDR3 sequence reads: CASTRGQPQHF. CDR3 nucleotide sequence: TGTGCCAGCACTAGAGGTCAGCCCCAGCATTTT. The rearrangement joins TRBV6-4 to TRBJ1-5; D remains ambiguous. In germline, CDR1 is MRHNA, CDR2 SNTAGT. The V end lost 7 bases, the J end lost 6 bases, and 7 bases lay between the germline ends. The CDR3 consists of 11 residues.

This sequence joins TRBV12-3 or TRBV12-4 and TRBJ2-5, with 7 positions matching TRBD1. The CDR3 loop spans 13 amino acids. V lost 5 bases and J lost 1; bases outside the gene matches: 1. Written as DNA, the CDR3 is TGTGCCAGCAGTAACAGGGGCCAAGAGACCCAGTACTTC. It codes for CASSNRGQETQYF.

This chain joins TRBV5-8 and TRBJ2-1; D remains unclear. The germline V and J ends were trimmed by 4 bases and 0 bases, with 8 bases remaining between them. From germline, CDR1 is SGHTS and CDR2 YDEGEE. The CDR3 covers 14 residues. CDR3 amino acids: CASSGYGSYNEQFF. For the CDR3, the DNA is TGTGCCAGCAGCGGTTACGGCTCCTACAATGAGCAGTTCTTC.

The chain has TRBV27 and TRBJ2-7; the D gene is possibly TRBD2 (5 bases). This CDR3 has 16 residues. Germline V CDR1 and CDR2: MNHEY, SMNVEV (reference sequence). With 5 bases removed from V and 0 bases from J, the gap between germline ends came to 17 bases. The CDR3 DNA reads as TGTGCCAGCAGTCCCTCCTCCGGAGGAGTCTCCTACGAGCAGTACTTC. This sequence encodes CASSPSSGGVSYEQYF.

In this sample, this clone turned up once. The chain links TRBV7-9 to TRBJ2-7, with TRBD1 identical over 7 bases. The length of the CDR3 is 14 residues. Germline V CDR1 and CDR2: SEHNR, FQNEAQ (reference sequence). The V gene end was trimmed by 5 bases and the J gene end by 3 bases; junction bases not matched to a gene: 7. CDR3 in DNA: TGTGCCAGCAGCCCAACCGGGGACAGCTACGAGCAGTACTTC. Amino acid sequence: CASSPTGDSYEQYF.

The J gene is TRBJ2-4, the V gene TRBV7-2; 10 bases line up with TRBD2. The J segment lost 3 bases and the V segment lost 1 base, leaving 3 bases of the junction unmatched. The CDR3 is 16 amino acids. Germline V gene data show CDR1 as SGHTA and CDR2 as FQGNSA. CDR3 region: CASSLVASGSKNIQYF. The DNA for the CDR3 is TGTGCCAGCAGCTTAGTGGCTAGCGGGAGCAAAAACATTCAGTACTTC.

V gene TRBV19 combines with J gene TRBJ2-2, with 9 bases matching TRBD2. V gave up 4 bases and J gave up 5 bases; unmatched junction bases: 11. Germline CDR1 and CDR2: LNHDA and SQIVND (reference sequence). The CDR3 contains 17 residues. The CDR3 sequence: CASSSFSSGKATGELFF. DNA for the CDR3: TGTGCCAGTAGTAGTTTCTCTAGCGGGAAGGCGACCGGGGAGCTGTTTTTT.

The chain employs TRBV2 and TRBJ1-1, with TRBD1 matching over 10 bases. The CDR3 has 14 amino acids. Germline V gene sequence: CDR1 SNHLY, CDR2 FYNNEI. V lost 7 bases, J lost 11 bases, and 13 bases stayed unmatched. This CDR3 reads CASMHPGQGDDAFF. The DNA for the CDR3 is TGTGCCAGCATGCACCCTGGACAGGGGGACGATGCTTTCTTT.

V and J are TRBV28 and TRBJ1-2, with D possibly being TRBD1 (5 bases). Deletions cut 1 base from V and 5 bases from J, with 8 bases between. The CDR3 is made up of 13 amino acids. Germline lookup yields CDR1 MDHEN and CDR2 SYDVKM. The DNA of the CDR3 is TGTGCCAGCAGTTTATCAGGGAGGTATGGCTACACCTTC. Protein: CASSLSGRYGYTF.